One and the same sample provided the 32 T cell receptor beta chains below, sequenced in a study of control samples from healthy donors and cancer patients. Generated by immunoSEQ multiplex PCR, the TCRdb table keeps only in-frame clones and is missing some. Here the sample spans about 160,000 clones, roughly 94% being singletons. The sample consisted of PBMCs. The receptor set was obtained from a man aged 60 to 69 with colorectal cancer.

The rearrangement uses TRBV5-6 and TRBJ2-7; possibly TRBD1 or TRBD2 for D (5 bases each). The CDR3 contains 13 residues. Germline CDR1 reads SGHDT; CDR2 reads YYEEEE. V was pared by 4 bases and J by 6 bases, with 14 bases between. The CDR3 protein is CASSVSAGSEQYF. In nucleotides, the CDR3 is TGTGCCAGCAGCGTTTCGGCAGGGAGCGAGCAGTACTTC.

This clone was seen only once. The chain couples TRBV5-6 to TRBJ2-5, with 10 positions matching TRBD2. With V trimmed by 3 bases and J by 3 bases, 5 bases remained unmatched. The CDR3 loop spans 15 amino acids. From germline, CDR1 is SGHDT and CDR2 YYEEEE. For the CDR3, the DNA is TGTGCCAGCAGCTCTTGGACTAGCGGTAAAGAGACCCAGTACTTC. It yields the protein CASSSWTSGKETQYF. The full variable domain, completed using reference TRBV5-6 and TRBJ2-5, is DAGVTQSPTHLIKTRGQQVTLRCSPKSGHDTVSWYQQALGQGPQFIFQYYEEEERQRGNFPDRFSGHQFPNYSSELNVNALLLGDSALYLCASSSWTSGKETQYFGPGTRLLVL.

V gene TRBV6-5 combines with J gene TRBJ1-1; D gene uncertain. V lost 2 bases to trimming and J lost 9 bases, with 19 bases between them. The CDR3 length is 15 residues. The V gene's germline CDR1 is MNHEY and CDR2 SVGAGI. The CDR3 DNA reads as TGTGCCAGCAGTTACGGTCCGGGCGTCCCGTCTAAAGCTTTCTTT. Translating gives CASSYGPGVPSKAFF.

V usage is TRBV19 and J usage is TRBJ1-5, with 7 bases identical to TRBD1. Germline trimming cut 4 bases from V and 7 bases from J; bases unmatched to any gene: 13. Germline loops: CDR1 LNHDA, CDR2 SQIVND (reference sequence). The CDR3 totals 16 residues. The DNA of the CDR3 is TGTGCCAGTAGTACGGGGACAGCTCCCTCTGGGCAGCCCCAGCATTTT. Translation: CASSTGTAPSGQPQHF.

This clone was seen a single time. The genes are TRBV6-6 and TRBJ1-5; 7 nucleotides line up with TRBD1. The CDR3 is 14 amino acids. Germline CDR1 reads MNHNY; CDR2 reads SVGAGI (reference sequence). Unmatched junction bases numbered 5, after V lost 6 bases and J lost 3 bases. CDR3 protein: CASSLGTVNQPQHF. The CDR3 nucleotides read TGTGCCAGCAGCCTCGGGACAGTCAATCAGCCCCAGCATTTT.

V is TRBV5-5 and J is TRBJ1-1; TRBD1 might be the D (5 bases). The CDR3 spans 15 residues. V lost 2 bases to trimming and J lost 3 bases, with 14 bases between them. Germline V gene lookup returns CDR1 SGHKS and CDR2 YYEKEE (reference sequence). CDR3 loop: CASSLNSGLYTEAFF. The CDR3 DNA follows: TGTGCCAGCAGCTTAAATTCAGGGTTGTACACTGAAGCTTTCTTT.

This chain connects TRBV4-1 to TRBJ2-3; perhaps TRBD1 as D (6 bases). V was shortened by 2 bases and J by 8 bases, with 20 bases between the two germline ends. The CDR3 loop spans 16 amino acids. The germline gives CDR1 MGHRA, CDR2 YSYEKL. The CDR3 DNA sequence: TGCGCCAGCAGCCAACTCCGGGACCTAGCACAGGGTACGCAGTATTTT. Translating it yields CASSQLRDLAQGTQYF.

This CDR3 is CASSLYSRQGNGYTF. The CDR3 coding sequence is TGTGCCAGCAGCTTATACTCGAGACAGGGGAATGGCTACACCTTC. V gene TRBV11-2 combines with J gene TRBJ1-2, with TRBD1 identical over 8 bases. Germline CDR1 is SGHAT and CDR2 is FQNNGV. The CDR3 length is 15 residues. V dropped 2 bases and J dropped 6; count of bases not matched to a gene: 8.

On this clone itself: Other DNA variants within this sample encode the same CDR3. This CDR3 reads CASSLSGGNTEAFF. CDR3 nucleotides: TGCGCCAGCAGCTTATCCGGGGGAAACACTGAAGCTTTCTTT. This chain uses TRBV5-1 with TRBJ1-1; maybe TRBD1 (5 bases). The CDR3 loop spans 14 amino acids. The V and J ends lost 2 bases and 2 bases respectively, with 10 bases between them. The V gene's germline CDR1 is SGHRS and CDR2 YFSETQ.

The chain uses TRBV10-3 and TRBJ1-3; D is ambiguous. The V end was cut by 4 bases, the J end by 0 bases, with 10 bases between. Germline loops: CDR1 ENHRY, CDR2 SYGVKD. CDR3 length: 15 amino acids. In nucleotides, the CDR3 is TGTGCCATCAGTGCCAGGCCCCTCTCTGGAAACACCATATATTTT. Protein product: CAISARPLSGNTIYF.

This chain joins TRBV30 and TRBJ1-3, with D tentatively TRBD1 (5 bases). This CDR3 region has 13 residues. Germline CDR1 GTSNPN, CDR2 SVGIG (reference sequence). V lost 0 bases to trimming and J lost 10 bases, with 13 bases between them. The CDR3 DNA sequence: TGTGCCTGGAGTGTACAGGAGAGCAGTACCATATATTTT. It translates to CAWSVQESSTIYF.

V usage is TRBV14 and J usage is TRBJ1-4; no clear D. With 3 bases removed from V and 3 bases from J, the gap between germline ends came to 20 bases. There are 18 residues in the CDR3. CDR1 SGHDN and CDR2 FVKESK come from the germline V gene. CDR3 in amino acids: CASSHASGSIVANEKLFF. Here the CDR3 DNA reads TGTGCCAGCAGCCACGCGTCGGGGTCAATAGTTGCTAATGAAAAACTGTTTTTT.

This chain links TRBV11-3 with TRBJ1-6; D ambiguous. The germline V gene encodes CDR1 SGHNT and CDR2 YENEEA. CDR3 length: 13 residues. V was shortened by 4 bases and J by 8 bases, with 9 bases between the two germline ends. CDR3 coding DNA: TGTGCCAGCAGCTCCCGGGTAGATTCACCCCTCCACTTT. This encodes CASSSRVDSPLHF.

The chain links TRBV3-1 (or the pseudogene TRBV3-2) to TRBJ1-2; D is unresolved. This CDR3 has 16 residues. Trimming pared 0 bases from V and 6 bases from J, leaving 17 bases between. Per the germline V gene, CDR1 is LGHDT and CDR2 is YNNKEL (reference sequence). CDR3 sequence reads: CASSQDGSLRPHGYTF. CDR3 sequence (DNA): TGTGCCAGCAGCCAAGATGGCAGCCTTAGACCCCATGGCTACACCTTC.

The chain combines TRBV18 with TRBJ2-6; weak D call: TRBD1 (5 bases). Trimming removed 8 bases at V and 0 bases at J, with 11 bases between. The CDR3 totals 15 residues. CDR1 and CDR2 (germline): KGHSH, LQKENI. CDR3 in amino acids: CASQGGTSGANVLTF. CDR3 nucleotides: TGTGCCAGCCAGGGCGGAACCTCTGGGGCCAACGTCCTGACTTTC.

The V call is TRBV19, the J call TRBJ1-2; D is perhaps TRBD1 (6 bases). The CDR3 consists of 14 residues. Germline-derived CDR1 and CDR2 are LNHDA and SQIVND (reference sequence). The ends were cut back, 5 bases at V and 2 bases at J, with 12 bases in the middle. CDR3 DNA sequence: TGTGCCAGTAGTCCCGGACAGTTAAACTATGGCTACACCTTC. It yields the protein CASSPGQLNYGYTF.

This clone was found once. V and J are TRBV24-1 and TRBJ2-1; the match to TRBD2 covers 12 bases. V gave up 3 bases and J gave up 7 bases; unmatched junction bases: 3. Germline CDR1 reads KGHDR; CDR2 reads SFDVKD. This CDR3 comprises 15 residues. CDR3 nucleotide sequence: TGTGCCACCAGTGATGCTAGCGGGGGGGCTAATGAGCAGTTCTTC. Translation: CATSDASGGANEQFF.

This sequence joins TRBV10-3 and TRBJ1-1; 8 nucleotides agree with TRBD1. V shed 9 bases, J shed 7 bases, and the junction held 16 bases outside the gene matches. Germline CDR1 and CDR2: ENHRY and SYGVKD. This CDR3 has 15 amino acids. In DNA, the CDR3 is TGTGCCATTGGGACCGGGGCAGGGGGCAGGGGTGAAGCTTTCTTT. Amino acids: CAIGTGAGGRGEAFF.

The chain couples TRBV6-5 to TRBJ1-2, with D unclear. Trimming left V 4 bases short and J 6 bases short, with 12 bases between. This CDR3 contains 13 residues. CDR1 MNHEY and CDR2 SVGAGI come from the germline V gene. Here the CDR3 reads CASSSTSDHGYTF. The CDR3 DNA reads TGTGCCAGCAGTTCCACATCAGACCATGGCTACACCTTC.

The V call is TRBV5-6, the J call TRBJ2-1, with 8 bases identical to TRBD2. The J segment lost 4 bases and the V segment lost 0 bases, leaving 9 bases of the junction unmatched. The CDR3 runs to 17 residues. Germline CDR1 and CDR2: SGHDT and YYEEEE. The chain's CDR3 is CASSLDASGGQYNEQFF. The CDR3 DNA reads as TGTGCCAGCAGCTTGGACGCCTCGGGGGGGCAATACAATGAGCAGTTCTTC.

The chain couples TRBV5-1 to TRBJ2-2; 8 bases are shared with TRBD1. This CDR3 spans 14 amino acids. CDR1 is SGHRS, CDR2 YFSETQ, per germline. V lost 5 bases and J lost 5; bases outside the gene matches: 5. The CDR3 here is CASRQGVGTGELFF. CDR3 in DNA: TGCGCCAGCAGACAGGGGGTAGGAACCGGGGAGCTGTTTTTT.

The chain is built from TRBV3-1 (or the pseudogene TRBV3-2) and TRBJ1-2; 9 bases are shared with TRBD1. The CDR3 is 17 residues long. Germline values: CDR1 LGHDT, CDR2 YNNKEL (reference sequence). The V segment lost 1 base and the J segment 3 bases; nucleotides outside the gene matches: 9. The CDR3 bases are TGTGCCAGCAGCCAAGTAGAGGGACAGGGAGGGGACTATGGCTACACCTTC. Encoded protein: CASSQVEGQGGDYGYTF.

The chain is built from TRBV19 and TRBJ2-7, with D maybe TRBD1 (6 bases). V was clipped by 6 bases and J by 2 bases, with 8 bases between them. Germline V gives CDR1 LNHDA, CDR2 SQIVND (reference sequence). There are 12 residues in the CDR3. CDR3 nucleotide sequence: TGTGCCAGTAGCGCAGGGGCCTACGAGCAGTACTTC. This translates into CASSAGAYEQYF.

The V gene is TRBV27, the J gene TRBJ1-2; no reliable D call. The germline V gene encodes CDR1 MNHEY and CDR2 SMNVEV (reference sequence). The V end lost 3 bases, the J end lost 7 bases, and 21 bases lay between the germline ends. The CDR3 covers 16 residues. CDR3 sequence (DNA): TGTGCCAGCAGTTTGTGGGTCGGAGGAGATGAGGGTGGCTACACCTTC. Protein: CASSLWVGGDEGGYTF.

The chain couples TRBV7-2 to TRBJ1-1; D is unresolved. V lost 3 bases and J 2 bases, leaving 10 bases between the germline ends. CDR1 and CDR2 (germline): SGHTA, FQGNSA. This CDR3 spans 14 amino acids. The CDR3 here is CASSFEETNTEAFF. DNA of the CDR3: TGTGCCAGCAGCTTTGAAGAGACTAACACTGAAGCTTTCTTT.

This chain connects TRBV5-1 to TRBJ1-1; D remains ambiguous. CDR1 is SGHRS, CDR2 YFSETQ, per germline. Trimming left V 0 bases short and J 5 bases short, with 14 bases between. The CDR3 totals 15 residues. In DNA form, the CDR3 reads TGCGCCAGCAGCTTGGGCCAGTCCCTTCGGACTGAAGCTTTCTTT. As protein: CASSLGQSLRTEAFF.

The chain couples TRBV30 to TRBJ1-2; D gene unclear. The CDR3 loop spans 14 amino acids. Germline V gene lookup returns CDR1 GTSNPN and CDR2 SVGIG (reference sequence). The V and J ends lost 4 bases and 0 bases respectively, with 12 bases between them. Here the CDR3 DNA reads TGTGCCTGGAAATCCCGGGATCCTAACTATGGCTACACCTTC. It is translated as CAWKSRDPNYGYTF.

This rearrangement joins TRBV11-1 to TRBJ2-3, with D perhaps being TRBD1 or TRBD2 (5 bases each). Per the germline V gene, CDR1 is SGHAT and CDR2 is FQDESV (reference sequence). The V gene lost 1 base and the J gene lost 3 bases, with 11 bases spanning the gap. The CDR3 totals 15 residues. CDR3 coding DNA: TGTGCCAGCAGCTTAGGAGTCGGGACGACAGATACGCAGTATTTT. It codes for CASSLGVGTTDTQYF.

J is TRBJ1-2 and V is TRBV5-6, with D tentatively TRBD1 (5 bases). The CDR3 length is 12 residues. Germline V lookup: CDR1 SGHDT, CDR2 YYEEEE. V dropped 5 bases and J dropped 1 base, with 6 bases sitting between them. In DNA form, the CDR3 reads TGTGCCAGCAGTCAGGGTAACTATGGCTACACCTTC. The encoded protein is CASSQGNYGYTF.

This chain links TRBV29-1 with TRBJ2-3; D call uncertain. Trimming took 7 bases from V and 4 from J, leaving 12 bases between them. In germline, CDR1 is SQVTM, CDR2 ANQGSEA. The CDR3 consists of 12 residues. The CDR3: CSAKPSADTQYF. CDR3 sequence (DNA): TGCAGCGCGAAACCATCCGCAGATACGCAGTATTTT.

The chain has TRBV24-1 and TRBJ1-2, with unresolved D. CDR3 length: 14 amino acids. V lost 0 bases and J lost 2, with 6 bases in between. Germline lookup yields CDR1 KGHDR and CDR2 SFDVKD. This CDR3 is CATSDLHKNYGYTF. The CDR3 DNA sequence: TGTGCCACCAGTGATTTGCACAAAAACTATGGCTACACCTTC.

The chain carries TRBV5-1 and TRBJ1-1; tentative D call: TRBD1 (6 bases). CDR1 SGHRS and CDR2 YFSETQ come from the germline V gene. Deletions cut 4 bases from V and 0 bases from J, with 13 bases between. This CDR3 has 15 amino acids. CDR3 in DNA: TGCGCCAGCAGCCCCCCGGGACATTTGAACACTGAAGCTTTCTTT. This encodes CASSPPGHLNTEAFF.